This T cell receptor beta chain was retrieved from a study of beta chain features in type 1 diabetes. Study results and caveats: A greater similarity of naive, central memory and Treg TCRB repertoires was seen among patients than among healthy donors. Diminished insertions and augmented deletions at VDJ junctions characterized type 1 diabetes patients. In patients and controls equally, PCR might favor templates that are shorter. Type 1 diabetes patients had moderately but significantly shorter TCRB CDR3s in all four CD4+ subsets.

All of the isolated RNA was reverse transcribed, so expressed TCRB transcripts were sequenced. Clones were read by immunoSEQ multiplex PCR, and TCRdb kept only the in-frame ones, dropping some. The sample lists more than 95,000 clones; 28% were seen once. On this clone itself: The antigen is not known.

The CDR3 length is 13 residues. The V segment lost 2 bases and the J segment 5 bases; nucleotides outside the gene matches: 3. Germline V gene sequence: CDR1 SQVTM, CDR2 ANQGSEA. This receptor was identified in a woman younger than 35 with type 1 diabetes. Sequencing was done on a sample of central memory CD4+ T cells from blood. V is TRBV29-1 and J is TRBJ1-1; 9 bases map to TRBD1. CDR3 DNA sequence: TGCAGCGTTGAAAGTGACAGGGGGACTGAAGCTTTCTTT. Its translation is CSVESDRGTEAFF.